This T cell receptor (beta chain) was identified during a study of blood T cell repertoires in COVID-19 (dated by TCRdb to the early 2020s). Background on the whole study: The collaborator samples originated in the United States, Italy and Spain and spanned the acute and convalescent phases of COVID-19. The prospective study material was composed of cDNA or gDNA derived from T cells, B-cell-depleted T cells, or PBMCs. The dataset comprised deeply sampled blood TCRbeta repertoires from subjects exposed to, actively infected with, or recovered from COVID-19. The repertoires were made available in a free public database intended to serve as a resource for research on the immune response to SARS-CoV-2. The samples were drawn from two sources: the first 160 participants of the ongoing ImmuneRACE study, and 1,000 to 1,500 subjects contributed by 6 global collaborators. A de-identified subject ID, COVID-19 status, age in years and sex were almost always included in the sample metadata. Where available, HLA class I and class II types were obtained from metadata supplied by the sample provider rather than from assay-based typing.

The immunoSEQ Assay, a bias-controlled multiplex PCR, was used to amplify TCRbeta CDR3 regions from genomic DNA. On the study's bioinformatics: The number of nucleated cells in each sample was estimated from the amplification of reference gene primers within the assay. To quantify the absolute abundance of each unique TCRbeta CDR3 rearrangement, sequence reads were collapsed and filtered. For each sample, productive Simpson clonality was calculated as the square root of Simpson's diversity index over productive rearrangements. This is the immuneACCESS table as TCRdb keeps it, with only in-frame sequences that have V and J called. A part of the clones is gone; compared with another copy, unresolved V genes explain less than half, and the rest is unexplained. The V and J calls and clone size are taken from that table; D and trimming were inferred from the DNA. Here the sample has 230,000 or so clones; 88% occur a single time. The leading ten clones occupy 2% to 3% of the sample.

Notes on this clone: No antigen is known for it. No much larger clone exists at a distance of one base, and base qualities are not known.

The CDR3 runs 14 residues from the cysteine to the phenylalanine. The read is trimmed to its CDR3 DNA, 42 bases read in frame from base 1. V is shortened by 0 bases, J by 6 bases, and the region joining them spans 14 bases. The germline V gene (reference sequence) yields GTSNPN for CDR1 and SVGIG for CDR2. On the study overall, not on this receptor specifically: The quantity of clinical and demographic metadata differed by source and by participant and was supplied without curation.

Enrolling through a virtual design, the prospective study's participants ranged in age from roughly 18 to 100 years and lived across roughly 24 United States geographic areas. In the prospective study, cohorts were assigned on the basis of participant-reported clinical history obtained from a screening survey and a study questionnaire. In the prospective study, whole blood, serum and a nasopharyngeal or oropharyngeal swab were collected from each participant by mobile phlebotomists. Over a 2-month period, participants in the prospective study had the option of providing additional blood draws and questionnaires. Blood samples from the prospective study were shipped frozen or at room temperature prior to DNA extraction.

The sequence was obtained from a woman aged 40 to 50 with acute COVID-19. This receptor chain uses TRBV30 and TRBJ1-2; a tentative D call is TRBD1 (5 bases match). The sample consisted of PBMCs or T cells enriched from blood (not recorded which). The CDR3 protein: CAWSVLRGLHGYTF. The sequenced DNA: TGTGCCTGGAGTGTACTGCGGGGCTTACATGGCTACACCTTC.